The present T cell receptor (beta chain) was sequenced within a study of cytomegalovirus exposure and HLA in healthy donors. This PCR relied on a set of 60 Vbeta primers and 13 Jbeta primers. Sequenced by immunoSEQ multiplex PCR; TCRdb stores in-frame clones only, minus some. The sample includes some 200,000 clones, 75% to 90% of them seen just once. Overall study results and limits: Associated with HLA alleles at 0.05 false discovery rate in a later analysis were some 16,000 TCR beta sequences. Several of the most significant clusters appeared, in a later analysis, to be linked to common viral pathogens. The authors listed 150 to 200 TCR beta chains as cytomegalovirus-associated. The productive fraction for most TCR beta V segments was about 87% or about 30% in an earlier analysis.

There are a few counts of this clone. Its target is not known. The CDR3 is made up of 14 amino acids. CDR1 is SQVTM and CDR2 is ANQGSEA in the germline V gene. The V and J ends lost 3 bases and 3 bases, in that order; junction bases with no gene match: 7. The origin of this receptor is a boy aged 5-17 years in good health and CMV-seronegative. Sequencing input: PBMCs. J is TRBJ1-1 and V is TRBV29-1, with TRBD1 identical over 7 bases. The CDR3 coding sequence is TGCAGCGTTGACGCGGGGCAGGGGGACACTGAAGCTTTCTTT. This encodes CSVDAGQGDTEAFF.